This T cell receptor (beta chain) was recorded in a study of CD8+CD57+ T cells in acquired aplastic anemia. Overall study context: Mean yield of DNA from sorted CD4+ and CD8+ cells was approximately 3 ug. Study results and limitations: Patients and controls had in common twenty-nine CD8+ CDR3 sequences.

Profiling that covered TCR beta VDJ and CDR3 relied on genomic DNA as its template. Each CDR3 protein is one row after TCRdb ran MiXCR on the reads. The data contain tens of thousands of distinct CDR3 sequences, about three quarters of them singletons. Comment on this clonotype: Its matching antigen is unknown.

It was patients with CD8+CD57+ cell expansion by flow cytometry who were chosen for sequencing. Everyone among the patients had severe acquired aplastic anemia. Blood was sampled before the patients had received any therapy. Germline CDR1 and CDR2: DFQATT and SNEGSKA (reference sequence). The germline V and J ends were trimmed by 3 bases and 3 bases, with 9 bases remaining between them. CDR3 length equals 13 residues. The TCR originated in a human donor with aplastic anemia. Sequencing was carried out using sorted CD4+, CD8+, or CD8+CD57+ T cells (not recorded which) from PBMCs. The rearrangement links TRBV20-1 to TRBJ2-1; D remains unclear. The CDR3 bases are TGCAGTGCTAGCGGTCACAGCTACAATGAGCAGTTCTTC. Translated: CSASGHSYNEQFF.